The following is a T cell receptor beta chain sequence with its context. Its specificity is not known. Quantitative 5'-RACE with molecular barcodes produced the TCR beta libraries. TCRdb reprocessed the 5' RACE reads with MiXCR, giving one entry per CDR3 protein. The data hold some 140,000 distinct CDR3 sequences, with roughly 8.3% observed a single time. The sample comes from a study of CD8 T cells in ankylosing spondylitis. General study findings and limits: Disease-linked clones were CD8+ and relatively rare in peripheral blood. It was reported that disease-linked clones were significantly enriched in matched ankylosing spondylitis synovial fluid.

This receptor was taken from a male donor with ankylosing spondylitis. The source material was synovial fluid, either unsorted or a sorted T cell fraction (not recorded which).

This chain's CDR3 is CASSSTGRQPQHF. CDR3 DNA: TGTGCCAGCAGCTCCACGGGGCGGCAGCCCCAGCATTTT. The chain couples TRBV6-2 or TRBV6-3 to TRBJ1-5; a possible D gene is TRBD1 (5 bases). The CDR3 totals 13 residues. CDR1 and CDR2 from the germline V gene are MNHEY and SVGEGT. Trimming removed 6 bases from V and 7 bases from J, with 13 bases in between.